This T cell receptor beta chain was obtained from a study of cytomegalovirus exposure and HLA in healthy donors. Broader study findings: By HLA locus, TCR association rates varied in a later analysis, with DRB1 showing the most and HLA-C the fewest.

Vbeta (60) and Jbeta (13) primers were used in the PCR. The table came from immunoSEQ multiplex PCR; TCRdb's copy has only in-frame clones and leaves some out. Seen here are about 200,000 clones, 80% to 90% observed once, and the top ten hold approximately 2.9%. In regard to this clone: Its antigen remains unidentified.

Trimming cost V 2 bases and J 4 bases, with 10 bases left between them. This CDR3 is built from 14 residues. Germline V CDR1 and CDR2: SGDLS, YYNGEE. This TCR was sampled from a man under 40 in good health and CMV-seronegative. V gene TRBV9 combines with J gene TRBJ2-1; TRBD1 might be the D (7 bases). Material for sequencing was PBMCs. The CDR3 region has the DNA TGTGCCAGCAGCGTCAGGGGGGCTTACAATGAGCAGTTCTTC. Protein sequence: CASSVRGAYNEQFF.